This T cell receptor beta chain emerged from a study of blood T cell repertoires in COVID-19. Across the study: There were acute and convalescent COVID-19 samples, and they came from the United States, Italy and Spain.

Seattle cases were enrolled at active infection and followed longitudinally. Clones were sequenced by immunoSEQ multiplex PCR, and TCRdb holds only the in-frame ones, with some missing. The sample consists of approximately 200,000 clones, more than 75% of them appearing once. The receptor's source is a person aged 65-85 years with COVID-19, enrolled during active disease. The sequencing sample was made of peripheral blood.

In DNA form, the CDR3 reads TGTGCCAGCAGTGAGTCCAGCGACTTTCCCCTCCACTTT. It codes for CASSESSDFPLHF. V and J are TRBV2 and TRBJ1-6; no definite D call. From germline, CDR1 is SNHLY and CDR2 FYNNEI. There are 13 residues in the CDR3. Trimming left V 3 bases short and J 13 bases short, with 13 bases between.